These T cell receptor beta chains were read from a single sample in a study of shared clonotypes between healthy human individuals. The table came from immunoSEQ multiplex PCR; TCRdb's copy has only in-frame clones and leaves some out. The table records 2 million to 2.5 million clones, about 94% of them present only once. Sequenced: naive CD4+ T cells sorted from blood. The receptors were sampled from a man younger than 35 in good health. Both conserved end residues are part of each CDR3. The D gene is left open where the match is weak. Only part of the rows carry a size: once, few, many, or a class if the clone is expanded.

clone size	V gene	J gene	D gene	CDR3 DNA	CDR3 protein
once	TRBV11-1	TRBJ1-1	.	TGTGCCAGCAGCTTGCACACGAACACTGAAGCTTTCTTT	CASSLHTNTEAFF
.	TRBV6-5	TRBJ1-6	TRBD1	TGTGCCAGCAGACGACAGGGGTTGTTAGGGTCACCCCTCCACTTT	CASRRQGLLGSPLHF
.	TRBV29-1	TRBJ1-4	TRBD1	TGCAGCGTAAGGACAGGGTCAACTAATGAAAAACTGTTTTTT	CSVRTGSTNEKLFF
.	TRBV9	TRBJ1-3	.	TGTGCCAGCAGCGTAGTTGGAGGGACTGGAAACACCATATATTTT	CASSVVGGTGNTIYF
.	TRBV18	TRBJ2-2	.	TGTGCCAGCTCACCCCCTCGGGGGCCAGGGTCTTCTTCCGGGGAGCTGTTTTTT	CASSPPRGPGSSSGELFF
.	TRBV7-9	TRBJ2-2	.	TGTGCCAGCAGCCCGACCCGGGACATATACGCGAACACCGGGGAGCTGTTTTTT	CASSPTRDIYANTGELFF
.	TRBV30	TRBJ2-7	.	TGTGCCTGGAGTGTAGGGACACTGTCCTACGAGCAGTACTTC	CAWSVGTLSYEQYF
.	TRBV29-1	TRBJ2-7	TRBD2	TGCAGCGTGAGAGTCGGACTAGCGGGAGACGAGCAGTACTTC	CSVRVGLAGDEQYF
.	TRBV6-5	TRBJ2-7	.	TGTGCCAGCAGTGCCTCGGGGGTCCTTTACGAGCAGTACTTC	CASSASGVLYEQYF
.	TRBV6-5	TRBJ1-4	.	TGTGCCAGCAAGCCCTGGGGGGACCCGAATGAAAAACTGTTTTTT	CASKPWGDPNEKLFF
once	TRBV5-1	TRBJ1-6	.	TGCGCCAGCAGCTTTAACAGGGATAAGGGTGTTACACCCCTCCACTTT	CASSFNRDKGVTPLHF
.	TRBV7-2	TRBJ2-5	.	TGTGCCAGCAGCTTAGTAAGCTTACAGACCCAGTACTTC	CASSLVSLQTQYF
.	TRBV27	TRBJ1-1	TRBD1	TGTGCCAGCAGTTTTCACAGGGGGCGCGACACTGAAGCTTTCTTT	CASSFHRGRDTEAFF
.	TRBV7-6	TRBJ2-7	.	TGTGCCAGCAGCCCAGATGCCGGGACCCAGCAGTACTTC	CASSPDAGTQQYF
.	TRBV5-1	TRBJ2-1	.	TGCGCCAGCAGCTTGGCCCCTATAGGCTCCTACAATGAGCAGTTCTTC	CASSLAPIGSYNEQFF
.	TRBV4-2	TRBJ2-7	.	TGTGCCAGCAGCCGCGGAGGAGAGCAGTACTTC	CASSRGGEQYF
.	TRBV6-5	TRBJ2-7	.	TGTGCCAGCAGTTATAGGGGTTCAGGACCTTACGAGCAGTACTTC	CASSYRGSGPYEQYF
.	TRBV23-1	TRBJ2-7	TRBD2	TGCGCCAGCAGAATAAAGCTAGCGGGAGTGGGGGAGCAGTACTTC	CASRIKLAGVGEQYF
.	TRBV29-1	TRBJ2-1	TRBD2	TGCAGCGTTGTCCTAGCGGGGTACAATGAGCAGTTCTTC	CSVVLAGYNEQFF
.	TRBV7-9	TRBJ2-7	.	TGTGCCAGCAGCGCCCGGACGGGCCTCGGCTACGAGCAGTACTTC	CASSARTGLGYEQYF
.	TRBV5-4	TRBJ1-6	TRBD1	TGTGCCAGCAGCTTTGAAAGACAGGGAGGCTCACCCCTCCACTTT	CASSFERQGGSPLHF
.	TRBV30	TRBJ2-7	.	TGTGCCTGGAGTGTTGGGGCGGCCTACGAGCAGTACTTC	CAWSVGAAYEQYF
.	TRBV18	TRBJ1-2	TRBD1	TGTGCCAGCTCACCGACAGGGGAGGAGGACTATGGCTACACCTTC	CASSPTGEEDYGYTF
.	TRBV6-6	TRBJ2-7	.	TGTGCCAGCAGTTACTCACCTTACGAGCAGTACTTC	CASSYSPYEQYF
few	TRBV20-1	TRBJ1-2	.	TGCAGTGCTAGTCGGGGGGATGGCTACACCTTC	CSASRGDGYTF